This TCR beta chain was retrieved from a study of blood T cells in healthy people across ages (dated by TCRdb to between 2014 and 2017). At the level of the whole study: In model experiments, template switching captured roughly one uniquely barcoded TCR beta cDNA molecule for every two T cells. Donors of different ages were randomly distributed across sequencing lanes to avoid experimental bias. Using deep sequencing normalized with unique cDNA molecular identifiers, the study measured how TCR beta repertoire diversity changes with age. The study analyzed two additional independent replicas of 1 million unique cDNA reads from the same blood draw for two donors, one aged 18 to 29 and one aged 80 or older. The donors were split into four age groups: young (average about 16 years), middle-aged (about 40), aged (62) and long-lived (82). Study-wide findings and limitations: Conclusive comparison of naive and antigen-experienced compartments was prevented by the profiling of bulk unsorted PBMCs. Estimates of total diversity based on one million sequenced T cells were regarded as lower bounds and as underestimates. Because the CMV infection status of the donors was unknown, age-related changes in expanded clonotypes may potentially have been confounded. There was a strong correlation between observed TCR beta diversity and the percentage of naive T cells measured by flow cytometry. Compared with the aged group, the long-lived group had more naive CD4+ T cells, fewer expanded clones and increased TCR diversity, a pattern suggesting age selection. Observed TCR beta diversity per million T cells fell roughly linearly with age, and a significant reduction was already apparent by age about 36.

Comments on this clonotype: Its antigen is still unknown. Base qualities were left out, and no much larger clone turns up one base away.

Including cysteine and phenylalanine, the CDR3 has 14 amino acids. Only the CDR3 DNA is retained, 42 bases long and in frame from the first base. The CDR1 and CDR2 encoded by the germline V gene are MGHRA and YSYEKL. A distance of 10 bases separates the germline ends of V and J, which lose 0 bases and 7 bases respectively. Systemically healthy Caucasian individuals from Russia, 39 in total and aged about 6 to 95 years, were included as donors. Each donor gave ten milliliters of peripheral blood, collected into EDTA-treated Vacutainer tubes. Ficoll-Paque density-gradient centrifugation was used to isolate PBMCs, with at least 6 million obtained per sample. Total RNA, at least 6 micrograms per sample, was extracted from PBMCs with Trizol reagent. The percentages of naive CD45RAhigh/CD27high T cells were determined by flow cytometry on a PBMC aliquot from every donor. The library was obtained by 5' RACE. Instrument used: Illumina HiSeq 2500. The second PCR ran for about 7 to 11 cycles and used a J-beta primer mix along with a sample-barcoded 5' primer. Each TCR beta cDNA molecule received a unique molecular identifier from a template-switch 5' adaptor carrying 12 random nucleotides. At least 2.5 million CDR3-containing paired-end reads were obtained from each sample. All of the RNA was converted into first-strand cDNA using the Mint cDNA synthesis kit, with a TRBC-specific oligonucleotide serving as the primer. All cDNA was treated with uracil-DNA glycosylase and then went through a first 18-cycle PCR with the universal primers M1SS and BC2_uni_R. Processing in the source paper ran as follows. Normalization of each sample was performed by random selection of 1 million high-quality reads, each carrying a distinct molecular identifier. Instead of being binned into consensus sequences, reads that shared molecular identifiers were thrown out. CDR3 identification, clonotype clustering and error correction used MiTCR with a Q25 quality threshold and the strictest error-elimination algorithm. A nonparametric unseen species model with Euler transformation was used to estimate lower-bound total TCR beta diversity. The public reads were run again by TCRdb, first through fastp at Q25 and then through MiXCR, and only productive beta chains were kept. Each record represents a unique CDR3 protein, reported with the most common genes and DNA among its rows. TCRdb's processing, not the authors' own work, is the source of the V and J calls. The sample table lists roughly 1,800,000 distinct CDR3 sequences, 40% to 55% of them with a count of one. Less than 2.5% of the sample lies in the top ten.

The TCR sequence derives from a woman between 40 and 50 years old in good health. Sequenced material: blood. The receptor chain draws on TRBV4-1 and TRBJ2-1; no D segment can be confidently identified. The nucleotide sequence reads TGCGCCAGCAGCCAAGAAGTCTCTACAAATGAGCAGTTCTTC. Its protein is CASSQEVSTNEQFF.